This TCR beta chain was captured in a study of CD8 T cells in ankylosing spondylitis. General study points: Earlier reports found some motif variants in synovial fluid and blood in reactive arthritis. According to the report, clones linked to the disease were significantly enriched in matched synovial fluid samples taken from ankylosing spondylitis patients. Ankylosing spondylitis blood seemed to carry a telltale TCR beta motif made of several highly homologous variants.

TCRdb re-called the 5' RACE reads with MiXCR, one entry per CDR3 protein. The sample lists about 24,000 distinct CDR3 sequences; around 16% were seen once. Note on this clonotype: The antigen is undetermined.

Germline V gene lookup returns CDR1 KGHDR and CDR2 SFDVKD. V shed 11 bases and J shed 4 bases, with 16 bases lying between them. This CDR3 comprises 14 residues. The sequence came from a male donor with ankylosing spondylitis or in good health (not recorded which). The specimen was blood. The chain recombines TRBV24-1 with TRBJ2-2; TRBD2 might be the D (6 bases). The CDR3 coding sequence is TGTGCCATCCAACCGCGGGACGGCACCGGGGAGCTGTTTTTT. It specifies CAIQPRDGTGELFF.